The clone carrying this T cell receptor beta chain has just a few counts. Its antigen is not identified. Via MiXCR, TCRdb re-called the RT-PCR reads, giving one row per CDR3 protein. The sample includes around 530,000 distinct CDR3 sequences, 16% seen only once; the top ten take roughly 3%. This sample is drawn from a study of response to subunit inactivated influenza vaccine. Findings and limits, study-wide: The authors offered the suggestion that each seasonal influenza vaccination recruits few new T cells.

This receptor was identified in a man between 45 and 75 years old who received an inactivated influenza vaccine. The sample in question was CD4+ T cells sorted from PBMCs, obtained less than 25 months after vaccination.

The DNA of the CDR3 is TGTGCCACCAGTTCCAGCGGGAGGCCGCCGGAGACCCAGTACTTC. Its protein is CATSSSGRPPETQYF. The chain couples TRBV24-1 to TRBJ2-5, with 9 bases lining up with TRBD2. This CDR3 spans 15 amino acids. Trimming at V came to 6 bases and at J to 5 bases, leaving 9 bases not matched to a gene. Germline V gene data show CDR1 as KGHDR and CDR2 as SFDVKD.